This T cell receptor beta chain was identified during a study of human T cells and chemical hapten exposure. The CDR3 totals 12 residues. Trimming shortened V by 4 bases and J by 7 bases, and 10 bases separated the two germline ends. This clonotype was detected ten times or more. Time point described: pre-sensitization, week 0. Treatment meaning: therapeutic diphenylcyclopropenone sensitization with weekly scalp DPC. The library tagged each cDNA molecule with unique molecular identifiers. From the RACE reads, TCRdb called clonotypes with MiXCR, one entry per CDR3 protein. The sample carries around 250,000 distinct CDR3 sequences, around 9.3% recorded once.

The source of this sequence is a woman aged 40 to 50 with alopecia areata. Some clones in this sample may be carry-over from other donors' samples. Source: whole blood, taken in connection with sensitization to the hapten diphenylcyclopropenone (DPC). The chain couples TRBV12-3 or TRBV12-4 to TRBJ1-2; the D is unclear. The CDR3 is CASSSSPRGYTF. The DNA for the CDR3 is TGTGCCAGCAGTTCATCACCGCGTGGCTACACCTTC.